This entry lists 3 T cell receptor beta chains sequenced from one sample in a study of shared clonotypes between healthy human individuals. The assay was immunoSEQ multiplex PCR, and TCRdb's table has in-frame clones only and misses some. The table records roughly 1,000,000 clones, around 78% of them present only once. The material sequenced was memory CD4+ T cells from PBMCs. As for subset: CD45RA-negative fraction. The source of these receptors is a man aged 18-30 years in good health. Some clones in this sample may be carry-over from other donors' samples.

The table lists this clone with a few counts. The V call is TRBV7-3, the J call TRBJ2-3; 8 nucleotides align to TRBD2. Germline lookup yields CDR1 SGHTA and CDR2 FQGTGA. The ends lost 5 bases at V and 5 bases at J; junction bases unmatched: 12. This CDR3 spans 16 amino acids. The CDR3 loop reads CASSAGTRGGLDTQYF. The DNA of the CDR3 is TGTGCCAGCAGCGCAGGGACTAGGGGGGGCCTAGATACGCAGTATTTT.

The chain is built from TRBV9 and TRBJ1-2; perhaps TRBD1 as D (5 bases). Between the trimmed V and J ends, which lost 4 bases and 4 bases, there was a span of 11 bases. The CDR3 length is 13 residues. Germline V gives CDR1 SGDLS, CDR2 YYNGEE. CDR3 amino acids: CASSPHGGYGYTF. The CDR3 DNA sequence: TGTGCCAGCAGCCCTCACGGGGGCTATGGCTACACCTTC.

The table lists this clone with a few counts. This chain connects TRBV10-2 to TRBJ2-7; the D is unclear. V lost 0 bases and J lost 7, with 10 bases in between. In germline, CDR1 is WSHSY, CDR2 SAAADI. The CDR3 extends over 13 amino acids. CDR3 in DNA: TGCGCCAGCAGTGAGTCGTGGAGTTTTGAGCAGTACTTC. Its translation: CASSESWSFEQYF.